The 18 T cell receptor beta chains in this list originate from one sample, sequenced in a study of CD8 T cells in ankylosing spondylitis. Study-wide points: A TCR beta motif made of eight highly homologous variants seemed typical of ankylosing spondylitis blood.

TCRdb ran MiXCR on the 5' RACE reads and lists one entry per CDR3 protein. Among roughly 700,000 distinct CDR3 sequences listed, around 20% were seen once. The antigens these receptors bind are not known. The material sequenced was blood, either unsorted or a sorted T cell fraction (not recorded which). The receptor set was obtained from a male donor with ankylosing spondylitis.

This chain joins TRBV20-1 and TRBJ2-7; a weak D match, TRBD1 (6 bases). V was pared by 2 bases and J by 11 bases, with 19 bases between. CDR1 is DFQATT, CDR2 SNEGSKA, per germline (reference sequence). This CDR3 spans 13 amino acids. The CDR3 coding sequence is TGCAGTGCTAGACCGGGACACGGATCGTTGGAGTACTTC. It specifies CSARPGHGSLEYF.

A few counts support this clonotype. The rearrangement links TRBV11-2 to TRBJ2-3, with 13 bases lining up with TRBD2. The CDR3 sequence is 16 residues long. V lost 5 bases and J lost 1; bases outside the gene matches: 3. Germline-derived CDR1 and CDR2 are SGHAT and FQNNGV. The CDR3 DNA reads as TGTGCCAGCAGCCGGACTAGCGGGAGAGGCACAGATACGCAGTATTTT. Translated: CASSRTSGRGTDTQYF.

This sequence joins TRBV29-1 and TRBJ2-2, with D unresolved. CDR1 is SQVTM and CDR2 is ANQGSEA in the germline V gene. The V end was cut by 3 bases, the J end by 7 bases, with 9 bases between. CDR3 size: 12 residues. The CDR3 sequence: CSVDWADGELFF. The CDR3 nucleotides are TGCAGCGTTGACTGGGCGGACGGGGAGCTGTTTTTT.

V usage is TRBV7-6 and J usage is TRBJ2-1; possible D gene TRBD2, 5 bases. The CDR3 has 16 residues. Germline CDR1 reads SGHVS; CDR2 reads FNYEAQ. The V gene lost 5 bases and the J gene lost 0 bases, with 14 bases spanning the gap. The CDR3 region is CASSPEGFSSYNEQFF. Here the CDR3 DNA reads TGTGCCAGCAGCCCTGAGGGTTTCAGCTCCTACAATGAGCAGTTCTTC.

The V and J genes are TRBV12-3 or TRBV12-4 and TRBJ1-1; D is uncertain. The CDR3 has 14 residues. The germline V and J ends were trimmed by 7 bases and 3 bases, with 15 bases remaining between them. The CDR3 sequence: CASTYGAGHTEAFF. The CDR3, as DNA: TGTGCCAGCACCTATGGAGCGGGCCACACTGAAGCTTTCTTT.

This clonotype was seen repeatedly, ten times or more. J is TRBJ1-1 and V is TRBV27; 7 positions agree with TRBD1. Per the germline V gene, CDR1 is MNHEY and CDR2 is SMNVEV (reference sequence). The CDR3 has 13 residues. The V segment lost 0 bases and the J segment 10 bases; nucleotides outside the gene matches: 5. The CDR3 bases are TGTGCCAGCAGTTTATCGATGCAGGGGGTAGCTTTCTTT. Protein sequence: CASSLSMQGVAFF.

The chain links TRBV7-9 to TRBJ2-5; 8 bases are shared with TRBD2. This CDR3 has 16 amino acids. The J segment lost 2 bases and the V segment lost 5 bases, leaving 10 bases of the junction unmatched. Germline V lookup: CDR1 SEHNR, CDR2 FQNEAQ (reference sequence). The CDR3 sequence is CASSNEREREQETQYF. CDR3 DNA sequence: TGTGCCAGCAGCAACGAGCGGGAGAGGGAGCAAGAGACCCAGTACTTC.

This clonotype was counted between two and nine times. The V and J genes are TRBV7-9 and TRBJ2-3; 10 bases map to TRBD2. The CDR3 length is 17 residues. Per the germline V gene, CDR1 is SEHNR and CDR2 is FQNEAQ (reference sequence). After removal of 1 base from V and 3 bases from J, the junction contained 7 bases not matched to a gene. The CDR3 nucleotides are TGTGCCAGCAGCTTAGAGGCTAGCGGGAGAAGGACAGATACGCAGTATTTT. It translates to CASSLEASGRRTDTQYF.

This clonotype appeared many times. This chain uses TRBV20-1 with TRBJ2-1, with TRBD2 matching over 7 bases. This CDR3 spans 15 amino acids. V lost 2 bases to trimming and J lost 0 bases; unmatched junction nucleotides: 4. Germline-derived CDR1 and CDR2 are DFQATT and SNEGSKA (reference sequence). CDR3 in amino acids: CSARSLALSYNEQFF. In nucleotides, the CDR3 is TGCAGTGCTAGATCACTAGCGCTCTCCTACAATGAGCAGTTCTTC.

This clonotype was detected only a few times. The chain links TRBV3-1 to TRBJ2-1; D may be TRBD2 (7 bases). CDR3 length: 16 residues. The germline V gene encodes CDR1 LGHDT and CDR2 YNNKEL (reference sequence). The V end was cut by 4 bases, the J end by 0 bases, with 13 bases between. CDR3: CASSLEGGASYNEQFF. The DNA for the CDR3 is TGTGCCAGCAGCCTGGAAGGGGGGGCCTCCTACAATGAGCAGTTCTTC.

This clonotype was counted a few times. The chain links TRBV7-8 to TRBJ2-7; 10 nucleotides match TRBD2. Germline V gene lookup returns CDR1 SGHVS and CDR2 FQNEAQ. The V segment lost 5 bases and the J segment 3 bases; nucleotides outside the gene matches: 10. This CDR3 is built from 16 residues. DNA for the CDR3: TGTGCCAGCAGCGGGACTAGCGCGGGTCTCCTCTACGAGCAGTACTTC. It codes for CASSGTSAGLLYEQYF.

This chain uses TRBV20-1 with TRBJ1-2; TRBD1 agrees at 9 bases. CDR3 length equals 13 residues. Unmatched junction bases numbered 9, after V lost 5 bases and J lost 8 bases. CDR1 DFQATT and CDR2 SNEGSKA come from the germline V gene (reference sequence). The CDR3 loop reads CSAGGQGGWGYTF. The DNA of the CDR3 is TGCAGTGCTGGGGGACAGGGAGGCTGGGGCTACACCTTC.

The chain has TRBV4-1 and TRBJ2-5; D is ambiguous. With 0 bases removed from V and 2 bases from J, the gap between germline ends came to 7 bases. Looked up from germline, CDR1 is MGHRA and CDR2 is YSYEKL. The CDR3 extends over 14 amino acids. For the CDR3, the DNA is TGCGCCAGCAGCCAAGAATGGCCGCAAGAGACCCAGTACTTC. Its protein is CASSQEWPQETQYF.

This clonotype was observed a few times. This sequence joins TRBV15 and TRBJ2-2; no clear D. CDR1 and CDR2 from the germline V gene are LNHNV and YYDKDF (reference sequence). CDR3 length: 15 residues. Between the trimmed V and J ends, which lost 0 bases and 5 bases, there was a span of 10 bases. Here the CDR3 DNA reads TGTGCCACCAGCAGAGACAGAATAGAAACCGGGGAGCTGTTTTTT. Translated: CATSRDRIETGELFF. The whole variable domain, remainder taken from reference TRBV15 and TRBJ2-2, is DAMVIQNPRYQVTQFGKPVTLSCSQTLNHNVMYWYQQKSSQAPKLLFHYYDKDFNNEADTPDNFQSRRPNTSFCFLDIRSPGLGDTAMYLCATSRDRIETGELFFGEGSRLTVL.

J is TRBJ2-1 and V is TRBV11-1; 12 bases are a match to TRBD2. With V trimmed by 2 bases and J by 1 base, 9 bases remained unmatched. Germline CDR1 and CDR2: SGHAT and FQDESV (reference sequence). The CDR3 has 19 residues. The CDR3 loop is CASSLWVGTSGLSYNEQFF. The CDR3 DNA reads TGTGCCAGCAGCTTATGGGTAGGGACTAGCGGGCTTTCCTACAATGAGCAGTTCTTC.

CDR3 residues: CASSRGSGGGTDTQYF. DNA of the CDR3: TGTGCCAGCAGCCGGGGATCGGGAGGGGGCACAGATACGCAGTATTTT. This sequence joins TRBV4-2 and TRBJ2-3; 8 nucleotides align to TRBD2. The CDR3 has 16 amino acids. Germline CDR1 reads LGHNA; CDR2 reads YNFKEQ. Germline trimming cut 4 bases from V and 1 base from J; bases unmatched to any gene: 7.

CDR3 sequence: CASSGGEGADTQYF. The DNA for the CDR3 is TGTGCCAGCAGTGGAGGGGAAGGTGCAGATACGCAGTATTTT. The J gene is TRBJ2-3, the V gene TRBV6-1; either TRBD1 or TRBD2 may supply D (5 bases each). Germline CDR1 MNHNS, CDR2 SASEGT. Deletions cut 4 bases from V and 4 bases from J, with 12 bases between. The CDR3 is 14 residues long.

The sample holds a few counts of this clonotype. The chain carries TRBV21-1 and TRBJ2-7; whether TRBD1, the table's D call, matches the DNA was not checked. TRBV21-1 is a known pseudogene. The CDR3 has 14 amino acids. CDR3 coding DNA: TGTGCCAGCAGTCGGGGGACAGGGGATCCCGAGCAGTACTTC. This codes for CASSRGTGDPEQYF.